The rows below give T cell receptor beta chains drawn from one sample of a study of blood T cell repertoires in COVID-19. Sequenced by immunoSEQ multiplex PCR; TCRdb stores in-frame clones only, minus some. Among about 250,000 clones, almost 90% were seen once, and the ten largest hold more than 1.2%. Sequencing used peripheral blood. Source of these receptors: a man older than 75 with acute or convalescent COVID-19. Each CDR3 is given with its conserved first and last residue. D genes are given only for firm matches. Clone size is not always given. Where it is, it says once, few, many or a class for expanded clones.

>TRBD2|TRBV2|NA|TRBJ2-1
CASSRRLAGTDEQFF
TGTGCCAGCAGTAGGAGACTAGCGGGGACGGATGAGCAGTTCTTC
>NA|TRBV29-1|NA|TRBJ2-1
CSVETSRNEQFF
TGCAGCGTTGAGACTAGTAGGAATGAGCAGTTCTTC
>TRBD2|TRBV27|NA|TRBJ2-5
CASSLTGGPRETQYF
TGTGCCAGCAGTCTGACGGGAGGGCCAAGAGAGACCCAGTACTTC
>TRBD1|TRBV3-1/TRBV3-2|NA|TRBJ1-6
CASSQYLTGTGYNSPLHF
TGTGCCAGCAGCCAATACCTCACCGGGACAGGTTATAATTCACCCCTCCACTTT
>TRBD2|TRBV18|NA|TRBJ2-5
CASSPPGLAGGKETQYF
TGTGCCAGCTCACCCCCGGGACTAGCGGGAGGCAAGGAGACCCAGTACTTC
>TRBD1|TRBV29-1|NA|TRBJ1-1
CSVHRGGTEAFF
TGCAGCGTTCACAGGGGTGGCACTGAAGCTTTCTTT
>NA|TRBV7-9|NA|TRBJ1-1
CASSRLAVNTEAFF
TGTGCCAGCAGCCGACTGGCTGTGAACACTGAAGCTTTCTTT
>NA|TRBV29-1|NA|TRBJ1-1
CSVFRRQSTEAFF
TGCAGCGTTTTCCGACGACAGAGCACTGAAGCTTTCTTT
>TRBD1|TRBV5-1|NA|TRBJ2-1
CASSLEGQGSYNEQFF
TGCGCCAGCAGCTTGGAGGGACAGGGGTCCTACAATGAGCAGTTCTTC
>TRBD1|TRBV6-7|NA|TRBJ1-3
CARTGYDRNTIYF
TGTGCCAGGACAGGGTACGATAGAAACACCATATATTTT
>TRBD1|TRBV15|NA|TRBJ1-5
CATSGEGGRAGGISNQPQHF
TGTGCCACCAGCGGAGAGGGTGGGCGGGCAGGGGGAATTAGCAATCAGCCCCAGCATTTT
>TRBD2|TRBV5-6|NA|TRBJ2-7
CASRRGDEQYF
TGTGCCAGCAGGCGGGGGGACGAGCAGTACTTC
>TRBD2|TRBV10-2|NA|TRBJ2-7
CASRAAGHHEQYF
TGCGCCAGCAGGGCAGCGGGGCACCACGAGCAGTACTTC
>NA|TRBV21-1|NA|TRBJ2-1
CASSARQFLQGEQFF
TGTGCCAGCAGCGCTCGACAGTTCCTACAGGGTGAGCAGTTCTTC
>TRBD1|TRBV12-5|few|TRBJ2-7
CASALGTGGYEQYF
TGTGCTAGTGCCTTAGGAACAGGGGGCTACGAGCAGTACTTC
>TRBD2|TRBV28|NA|TRBJ2-7
CASTSGGPPYEQYF
TGTGCCAGCACCTCGGGAGGTCCCCCTTACGAGCAGTACTTC
>NA|TRBV27|NA|TRBJ1-2
CASSFRFGGGGYTF
TGTGCCAGCAGTTTTAGGTTTGGGGGGGGTGGCTACACCTTC
>TRBD1|TRBV27|NA|TRBJ1-6
CASTKSDRAGSPLHF
TGTGCCAGCACCAAATCGGACAGGGCCGGTTCACCCCTCCACTTT
>TRBD1|TRBV19|NA|TRBJ1-1
CASSQAGTGIGMNTEAFF
TGTGCCAGTAGTCAAGCTGGGACAGGGATAGGAATGAACACTGAAGCTTTCTTT
>TRBD2|TRBV10-3|NA|TRBJ2-7
CAISGLAGAYEQYF
TGTGCCATCAGTGGACTAGCGGGTGCCTACGAGCAGTACTTC
>TRBD1|TRBV7-2|NA|TRBJ2-7
CASSPDRYSYEQYF
TGTGCCAGCAGCCCGGACAGGTATTCCTACGAGCAGTACTTC
>NA|TRBV19|NA|TRBJ1-3
CASSIAPEAGNTIYF
TGTGCCAGTAGTATAGCGCCGGAGGCTGGAAACACCATATATTTT
>TRBD1|TRBV6-5|NA|TRBJ2-7
CASSYPGQTYEQYF
TGTGCCAGCAGTTACCCGGGACAGACCTACGAGCAGTACTTC
>NA|TRBV28|NA|TRBJ2-7
CASSSWPGEQYF
TGTGCCAGCAGTTCCTGGCCGGGGGAGCAGTACTTC
>TRBD1|TRBV15|few|TRBJ2-5
CATSRDRTGGRETQYF
TGTGCCACCAGCAGAGATCGAACAGGGGGCCGGGAGACCCAGTACTTC
>NA|TRBV4-2|NA|TRBJ1-3
CASSQDYTVSSGNTIYF
TGTGCCAGCAGCCAAGATTACACAGTTAGCTCTGGAAACACCATATATTTT
>NA|TRBV12-3/TRBV12-4|NA|TRBJ1-2
CASSPSGDRGTF
TGTGCCAGCAGTCCAAGCGGGGACCGGGGCACCTTC
>NA|TRBV19|NA|TRBJ1-5
CASKEGGGQPQHF
TGTGCCAGTAAGGAGGGAGGGGGACAGCCCCAGCATTTT
>TRBD1|TRBV7-3|NA|TRBJ2-6
CASSLRPRTGASGANVLTF
TGTGCCAGCAGCTTAAGGCCCCGGACAGGGGCCTCTGGGGCCAACGTCCTGACTTTC
>TRBD2|TRBV18|NA|TRBJ2-4
CASSPRSGGPLAKNIQYF
TGTGCCAGCTCACCACGTAGCGGGGGCCCTCTAGCCAAAAACATTCAGTACTTC
>NA|TRBV19|NA|TRBJ2-7
CASSNQAEQYEQYF
TGTGCCAGTAGTAATCAAGCGGAGCAATACGAGCAGTACTTC
>NA|TRBV12-3/TRBV12-4|NA|TRBJ2-3
CASSIGATDTQYF
TGTGCCAGCAGTATCGGAGCCACAGATACGCAGTATTTT
>TRBD2|TRBV6-5|few|TRBJ2-4
CASSYPSGNKNIQYF
TGTGCCAGCAGTTACCCTAGCGGGAACAAAAACATTCAGTACTTC
>NA|TRBV6-5|NA|TRBJ2-7
CASSPWGPAGEQYF
TGTGCCAGCAGTCCCTGGGGCCCGGCGGGGGAGCAGTACTTC
>TRBD1|TRBV6-6|NA|TRBJ2-7
CASSGSRQGASYEQYF
TGTGCCAGCAGTGGCTCGAGACAGGGGGCTTCCTACGAGCAGTACTTC
>NA|TRBV7-6|NA|TRBJ2-1
CASSGSRDTSSYNEQFF
TGTGCCAGCAGCGGAAGCCGGGACACGAGCTCCTACAATGAGCAGTTCTTC
>NA|TRBV27|NA|TRBJ2-2
CASSFGAGETGELFF
TGTGCCAGCAGTTTTGGGGCAGGGGAAACCGGGGAGCTGTTTTTT
>NA|TRBV6-5|NA|TRBJ1-4
CASSRVLTNEKLFF
TGTGCCAGCAGTAGAGTCTTGACTAATGAAAAACTGTTTTTT
>NA|TRBV6-5|NA|TRBJ1-6
CASSYGSGAYNSPLHF
TGTGCCAGCAGTTACGGTTCAGGGGCTTATAATTCACCCCTCCACTTT
>TRBD1|TRBV7-2|NA|TRBJ1-2
CASSLAGTGVSGYTF
TGTGCCAGCAGCTTGGCCGGGACAGGGGTTTCGGGCTACACCTTC
>TRBD1|TRBV4-1|NA|TRBJ2-5
CASSQDGTGGQETQYF
TGCGCCAGCAGCCAAGACGGGACAGGGGGCCAAGAGACCCAGTACTTC
>NA|TRBV4-3|NA|TRBJ1-1
CASSQQGDTEAFF
TGCGCCAGCAGCCAGCAAGGGGACACTGAAGCTTTCTTT
>TRBD1|TRBV5-1|NA|TRBJ2-5
CASSRGQGQETQYF
TGCGCCAGCAGCAGGGGACAGGGCCAAGAGACCCAGTACTTC
>NA|TRBV5-6|few|TRBJ1-4
CASSRGSREKLFF
TGTGCCAGCAGCCGGGGGTCGAGGGAAAAACTGTTTTTT
>NA|TRBV6-2/TRBV6-3|NA|TRBJ2-7
CASSSPDRGLAGVSYEQYF
TGTGCCAGCAGTTCGCCGGACAGGGGGCTAGCGGGAGTCTCCTACGAGCAGTACTTC
>TRBD1|TRBV4-1|NA|TRBJ1-2
CASSQFDREYGYTF
TGCGCCAGCAGCCAATTCGACAGGGAATATGGCTACACCTTC
>TRBD2|TRBV7-9|NA|TRBJ2-3
CASSFTGTSSTDTQYF
TGTGCCAGCAGCTTCACCGGGACTAGCAGCACAGATACGCAGTATTTT
>NA|TRBV7-3|NA|TRBJ2-2
CASSLLGRAGELFF
TGTGCCAGCAGCTTATTAGGGCGGGCCGGGGAGCTGTTTTTT
>NA|TRBV7-2|NA|TRBJ2-1
CASSPGVYNEQFF
TGTGCCAGCAGCCCCGGGGTGTACAATGAGCAGTTCTTC
>TRBD1|TRBV7-2|once|TRBJ1-2
CASSRTGNLNYGYTF
TGTGCCAGCAGCCGGACAGGGAATCTTAACTATGGCTACACCTTC
>TRBD2|TRBV19|NA|TRBJ2-5
CASSIGLAGIQETQYF
TGTGCCAGTAGTATAGGACTAGCGGGAATCCAAGAGACCCAGTACTTC
>TRBD1|TRBV27|NA|TRBJ1-4
CASRRQGARNEKLFF
TGTGCCAGCAGACGACAGGGGGCGAGAAATGAAAAACTGTTTTTT
>TRBD1|TRBV19|NA|TRBJ2-1
CASRSQGARTNEQFF
TGTGCCAGTAGAAGTCAGGGGGCGCGTACGAATGAGCAGTTCTTC
>NA|TRBV5-1|NA|TRBJ2-7
CASSPVTSLTSYEQYF
TGCGCCAGCAGCCCTGTCACGAGCCTCACCTCCTACGAGCAGTACTTC
>TRBD2|TRBV6-6|NA|TRBJ2-1
CAGGGINYNEQFF
TGTGCCGGGGGGGGGATAAACTACAATGAGCAGTTCTTC
>TRBD1|TRBV13|NA|TRBJ2-7
CASSWTGYEQYF
TGTGCCAGCAGCTGGACAGGCTACGAGCAGTACTTC
>NA|TRBV19|once|TRBJ2-3
CASSIPGRRDTQYF
TGTGCCAGTAGTATCCCAGGGCGCAGAGATACGCAGTATTTT
>NA|TRBV15|NA|TRBJ2-1
CATSRDGQGGSYNEQFF
TGTGCCACCAGCAGAGATGGGCAGGGAGGCTCCTACAATGAGCAGTTCTTC
>TRBD1|TRBV19|NA|TRBJ1-2
CASSRQGAANYGYTF
TGTGCCAGTAGTCGTCAGGGGGCCGCTAACTATGGCTACACCTTC